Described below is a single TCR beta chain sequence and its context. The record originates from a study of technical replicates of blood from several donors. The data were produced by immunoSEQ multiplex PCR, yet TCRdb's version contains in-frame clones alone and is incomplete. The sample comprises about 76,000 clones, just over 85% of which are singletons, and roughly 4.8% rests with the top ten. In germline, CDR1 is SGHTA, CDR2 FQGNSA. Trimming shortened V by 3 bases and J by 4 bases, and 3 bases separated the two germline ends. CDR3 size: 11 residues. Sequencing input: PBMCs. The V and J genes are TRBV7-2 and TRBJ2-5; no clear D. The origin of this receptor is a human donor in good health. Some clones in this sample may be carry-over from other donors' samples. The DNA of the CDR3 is TGTGCCAGCAGCTTTCTAGAGACCCAGTACTTC. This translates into CASSFLETQYF.